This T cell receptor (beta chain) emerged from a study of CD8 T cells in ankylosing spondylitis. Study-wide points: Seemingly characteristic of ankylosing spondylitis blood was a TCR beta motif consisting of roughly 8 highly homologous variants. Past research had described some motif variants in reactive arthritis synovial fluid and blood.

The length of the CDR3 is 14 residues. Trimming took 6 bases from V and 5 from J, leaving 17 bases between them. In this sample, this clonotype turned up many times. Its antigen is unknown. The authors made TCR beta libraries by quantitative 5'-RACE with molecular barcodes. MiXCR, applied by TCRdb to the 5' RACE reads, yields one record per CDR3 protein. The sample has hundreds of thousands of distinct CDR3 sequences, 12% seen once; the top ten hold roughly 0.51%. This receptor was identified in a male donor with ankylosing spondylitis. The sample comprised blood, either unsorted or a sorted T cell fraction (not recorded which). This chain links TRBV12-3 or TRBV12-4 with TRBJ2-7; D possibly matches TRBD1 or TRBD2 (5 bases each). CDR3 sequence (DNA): TGTGCCAGCAGCCTTGGGGACGCTAGGGACGAGCAGTACTTC. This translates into CASSLGDARDEQYF.